This section outlines one T cell receptor (beta chain) sequence together with its context. The data belong to a study of blood T cell repertoires in COVID-19. Overall study context: Acute and convalescent COVID-19 specimens originated in the United States, Italy and Spain. The cDNA or gDNA used as material had been derived from T cells, B-cell-depleted T cells, or PBMCs.

Authors' methods: The assay estimated nucleated cells by amplifying reference gene primers. Sequencing used immunoSEQ multiplex PCR; TCRdb keeps in-frame clones, though not all of them. The D gene and trimming were derived from the DNA, and the V and J assignments and clone size from that table. The table records about 100,000 clones, approximately 87% of them present only once. The clonotype comes from a human donor in a cohort sampled during active COVID-19. Material: peripheral blood.

In DNA, the CDR3 is TGTGCCAGTAGACTGACAGGGGCAGAACAAGAGACCCAGTACTTC. Its protein product is CASRLTGAEQETQYF. The chain is built from TRBV19 and TRBJ2-5, with TRBD1 identical over 8 bases. Germline V gene data show CDR1 as LNHDA and CDR2 as SQIVND (reference sequence). The CDR3 runs to 15 residues. V was pared by 6 bases and J by 2 bases, with 8 bases of the junction left unmatched.